One and the same sample provided the 10 T cell receptor beta chains below, sequenced in a study of blood T cell repertoires in COVID-19. Using immunoSEQ multiplex PCR, the repertoire was profiled, and TCRdb retains in-frame clones only, with some absent. This sample has under 200,000 clones, with about 89% found just once. The sample taken for sequencing was PBMCs or T cells enriched from blood (not recorded which). These receptors were taken from a woman aged 18-29 years who had recovered from COVID-19.

The chain uses TRBV5-6 and TRBJ2-7, with 8 bases identical to TRBD1. The CDR3 runs to 14 residues. Germline loops: CDR1 SGHDT, CDR2 YYEEEE. V shed 10 bases and J 1 base; nucleotides not matched to a gene: 10. The chain's CDR3 is CASPPGGHSYEQYF. The DNA of the CDR3 is TGTGCCTCACCTCCAGGGGGCCATTCCTACGAGCAGTACTTC.

The chain employs TRBV27 and TRBJ1-2; 8 positions agree with TRBD1. This CDR3 has 16 amino acids. J lost 4 bases, V lost 6 bases, and 13 bases had no gene match. Germline-derived CDR1 and CDR2 are MNHEY and SMNVEV (reference sequence). The CDR3 region is CASSPSTGDMVYGYTF. The CDR3 region has the DNA TGTGCCAGCAGCCCTTCGACAGGGGATATGGTCTATGGCTACACCTTC.

The J gene is TRBJ2-7, the V gene TRBV7-2, with D maybe TRBD1 (5 bases). The CDR3 is 13 residues long. Trimming cost V 5 bases and J 0 bases, with 8 bases left between them. Germline V gene lookup returns CDR1 SGHTA and CDR2 FQGNSA. The CDR3 DNA is TGTGCCAGCAGCCGCAGGGACTCCTACGAGCAGTACTTC. Amino acid sequence: CASSRRDSYEQYF.

The chain links TRBV29-1 to TRBJ2-1; 10 nucleotides line up with TRBD2. Germline loops: CDR1 SQVTM, CDR2 ANQGSEA. The CDR3 totals 19 residues. V gave up 0 bases and J gave up 5 bases; unmatched junction bases: 16. The CDR3 DNA reads as TGCAGCGTTGAAGATCCCAGGCTAGCGGGAGCCCCACTACACAATGAGCAGTTCTTC. Translated: CSVEDPRLAGAPLHNEQFF.

This chain joins TRBV6-1 and TRBJ2-7; D remains ambiguous. Germline assignment: CDR1 MNHNS and CDR2 SASEGT. The CDR3 loop spans 13 amino acids. V was cut by 1 base and J by 0 bases, with 4 bases left in between. The CDR3 DNA reads TGTGCCAGCAGTGAAGGCTACTCCTACGAGCAGTACTTC. It translates to CASSEGYSYEQYF.

This chain joins TRBV7-9 and TRBJ2-5; maybe TRBD2 (7 bases). V dropped 2 bases and J dropped 1 base, with 8 bases sitting between them. CDR3 length equals 14 residues. Germline CDR1 SEHNR, CDR2 FQNEAQ (reference sequence). The CDR3 protein is CASSLRGAQETQYF. The CDR3 nucleotides are TGTGCCAGCAGCTTACGGGGGGCCCAAGAGACCCAGTACTTC.

This clone was found once. The chain combines TRBV3-1 (or the pseudogene TRBV3-2) with TRBJ1-5; D unresolved. CDR1 and CDR2 (germline): LGHDT, YNNKEL (reference sequence). The CDR3 has 14 residues. V lost 4 bases and J lost 3, with 10 bases in between. CDR3 in DNA: TGTGCCAGCAGCCTGGGAGGCCTCAATCAGCCCCAGCATTTT. Protein sequence: CASSLGGLNQPQHF.

CDR3 in DNA: TGTGCCAGTACTACAGGGGGTCAGCCCCAGCATTTT. It translates to CASTTGGQPQHF. The V call is TRBV19, the J call TRBJ1-5; 8 bases match TRBD1. Germline values: CDR1 LNHDA, CDR2 SQIVND (reference sequence). CDR3 length: 12 amino acids. Trimming cost V 7 bases and J 6 bases; bases outside gene matches: 2. Full variable domain (remainder filled in from reference TRBV19 and TRBJ1-5): DGGITQSPKYLFRKEGQNVTLSCEQNLNHDAMYWYRQDPGQGLRLIYYSQIVNDFQKGDIAEGYSVSREKKESFPLTVTSAQKNPTAFYLCASTTGGQPQHFGDGTRLSIL.

V gene TRBV10-3 combines with J gene TRBJ2-7; 7 bases match TRBD2. CDR3 length: 13 amino acids. The trim removed 4 bases at V and 5 bases at J, leaving 5 bases unmatched. In germline, CDR1 is ENHRY, CDR2 SYGVKD. DNA for the CDR3: TGTGCCATCAGTGGTGGGGAGGGGAACGAGCAGTACTTC. Protein: CAISGGEGNEQYF.

This chain links TRBV24-1 with TRBJ1-3; D is ambiguous. The germline V gene encodes CDR1 KGHDR and CDR2 SFDVKD. The CDR3 consists of 14 residues. Trimming pared 9 bases from V and 8 bases from J, leaving 19 bases between. CDR3 residues: CATGSVRYGHTIYF. The DNA of the CDR3 is TGTGCCACCGGAAGTGTTAGGTATGGGCACACCATATATTTT.